This record concerns one TCR beta chain sequence. These data belong to a study of shared T cell receptors in the human thymus. Profiling relied on immunoSEQ multiplex PCR, and the TCRdb table lists in-frame clones only, not all of them. Of about 660,000 clones listed, 85% to 90% are singletons. This same sample was also part of a study on human thymus T cells. As reported in that work: Having corrective surgery for congenital heart defects, healthy Finnish infants were the ones who donated. Thymic resections from corrective heart surgery supplied the tissue. Related work showed strongly overlapping thymic repertoires across unrelated individuals.

The sequence derives from a boy under two years old with a congenital heart defect. The sequenced sample was thymocytes.

The CDR3: CASSGQGGRAYEQYF. CDR3 DNA: TGTGCCAGCAGCGGGCAAGGCGGGAGGGCCTACGAGCAGTACTTC. This rearrangement joins TRBV2 to TRBJ2-7; the match to TRBD2 covers 9 bases. V shed 6 bases, J shed 2 bases, and the junction held 8 bases outside the gene matches. Germline values: CDR1 SNHLY, CDR2 FYNNEI. The CDR3 totals 15 residues.